This TCR beta chain was observed in a study of tumor-infiltrating lymphocytes in oesophageal squamous cell carcinoma. The CDR3 consists of 12 residues. Between the trimmed V and J ends, which lost 0 bases and 4 bases, there was a span of 2 bases. TCRdb processed the PCR reads anew with MiXCR; each CDR3 protein has one entry. This table has roughly 14,000 distinct CDR3 sequences, around 50% appearing once. The specimen sequenced was esophageal tumor tissue. The TCR sequence derives from a male donor with esophageal squamous cell carcinoma. The chain joins TRBV7-1 to TRBJ2-3; D is undetermined. TRBV7-1 is treated as an ORF (open reading frame) with a function not yet certain. CDR3 loop: CASSSASDTQYF. CDR3 coding DNA: TGTGCCAGCAGCTCAGCATCAGATACGCAGTATTTT.